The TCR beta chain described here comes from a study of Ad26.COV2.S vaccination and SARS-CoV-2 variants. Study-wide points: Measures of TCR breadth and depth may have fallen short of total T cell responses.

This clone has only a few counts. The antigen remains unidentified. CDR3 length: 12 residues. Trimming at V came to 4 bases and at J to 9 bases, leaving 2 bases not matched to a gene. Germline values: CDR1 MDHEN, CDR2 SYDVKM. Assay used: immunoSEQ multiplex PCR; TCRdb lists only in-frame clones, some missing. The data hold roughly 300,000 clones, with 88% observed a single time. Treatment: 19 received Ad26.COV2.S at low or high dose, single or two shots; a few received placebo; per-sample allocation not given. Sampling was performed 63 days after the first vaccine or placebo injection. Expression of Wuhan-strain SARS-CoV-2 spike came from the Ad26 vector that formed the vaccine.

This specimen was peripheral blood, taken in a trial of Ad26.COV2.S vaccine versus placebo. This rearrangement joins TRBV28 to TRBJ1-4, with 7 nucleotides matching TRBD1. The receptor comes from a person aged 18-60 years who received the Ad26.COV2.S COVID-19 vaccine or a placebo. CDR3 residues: CASSWGQKKLFF. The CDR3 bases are TGTGCCAGCAGTTGGGGACAGAAAAAACTGTTTTTT.